A single T cell receptor beta chain is shown here with its context. It is likely a read error: a sequence one base away is far more abundant. In the same sample, other DNA sequences code for this CDR3. Trimming cost V 2 bases and J 0 bases, with 6 bases left between them. The CDR3 sequence is 14 residues long. Looked up from germline, CDR1 is SGHNT and CDR2 is YYREEE (reference sequence). Method: immunoSEQ multiplex PCR; TCRdb's copy keeps in-frame clones and lacks some. Of 650,000 to 800,000 clones in the sample, around 70% were seen once. This specimen belongs to a study of shared clonotypes between healthy human individuals. As for the study in general: A donor's plate count was three for CD4 naive and three for CD4 memory; CD8 naive had two and CD8 memory one.

The sequenced sample consisted of memory CD4+ T cells sorted from blood. Noted subset: CD45RA-negative fraction. The receptor was isolated from a woman aged 30 to 39 in good health. The genes are TRBV5-4 and TRBJ1-3; D is unresolved. The CDR3 region is CASSLAGSGNTIYF. CDR3 coding DNA: TGTGCCAGCAGCTTAGCGGGCTCTGGAAACACCATATATTTT.